The sequence of this T cell receptor beta chain was determined in a study of naive CD8 T cells in extremely preterm neonates (dated by TCRdb to 2016 to 2017). Study-level background: The study compared TCRbeta CDR3 repertoires of sorted naive CD8+ T cells across four age groups: extremely preterm neonates, term neonates, young children and adults.

Preterm samples were obtained from four extremely preterm deliveries at about 22-27 weeks of gestation. Exclusion from the study was applied to pregnancies with fetal demise, active maternal HSV infection or known maternal HIV infection. A FACSAria III cell sorter was used to sort live, Annexin V-negative naive CD8+ T cells (CD3+CD8+CD45RA+CCR7+). Each sample yielded between roughly 18,000 and 110,000 sorted naive CD8+ T cells. Preassembled standardized sampling kits were used to collect mixed venous-arterial cord blood. Cord blood was held at room temperature, and processing was completed within 4 hours of collection. Mononuclear cells were isolated from diluted blood by Ficoll-Paque density gradient centrifugation. Before sorting, mononuclear cells were cryopreserved in roughly 10% DMSO plus 90% FBS and kept long term at -150 degrees C. After thawing, the cells were stained with Annexin V and with antibodies against CD3, CD8, CCR7 and CD45RA. The DNeasy Blood and Tissue Kit was used to extract genomic DNA from snap-frozen pellets of sorted cells.

The germline V gene sets CDR1 to SGHTA and CDR2 to FQGTGA. Clipping removes 4 bases from V and 4 bases from J, with 0 as the unmatched junction base count. Reading from cysteine to phenylalanine, the CDR3 counts 13 amino acids. The read is trimmed to its CDR3 DNA, 39 bases read in frame from base 1. Of note for this clone: The clone's antigen remains unknown. No qualities accompany the bases; no much larger clone lies one base away.

General conclusions and limits of the study: Compared with the older groups, preterm CDR3s were shorter and closer to germline, carrying fewer N additions and showing less junctional trimming. Compared with all other age groups, preterm neonates showed significantly lower iChao1 richness (p < 0.05) along with an even clone distribution, indicating a less rich repertoire. To track T cell development within individuals, the authors urged prospective longitudinal studies of preterm and term neonates. Among the limitations the authors pointed out were a small sample size and productive template counts that varied across preterm samples. A larger fraction of CDR3 nucleotide sequences was shared among preterm neonates (approximately 2.7%) than among term neonates (around 0.4%), young children (around 0.03%) and adults (0.01%).

A two-step, bias-controlled multiplex PCR was used to amplify TCRbeta CDR3 regions from genomic DNA. Primers specific for every TRBV and TRBJ gene segment were included in the multiplex PCR. The immunoSEQ Assay was used to generate TCRbeta repertoire data. As for the original processing: To merge closely related sequences, reads went through filtering and clustering using a relative-frequency ratio and a modified nearest-neighbor algorithm. V, D and J gene assignments for CDR3 sequences followed IMGT annotation. Template counts were quantified against synthetic TCR CDR3 analog sequences and normalized for PCR amplification bias. Only unique productive sequences, that is, in-frame CDR3 sequences lacking stop codons, were included in the analyses. The immunoSEQ Analyzer software was used to calculate clonality, defined as 1 minus Pielou's evenness, and iChao1 richness. Statistical testing was performed in JMP, using Student's t-test or a non-parametric test depending on Shapiro-Wilk normality results. Sourced from immuneACCESS, this table was stored by TCRdb with only in-frame sequences that have V and J called. A share of the clones is absent; for the studies checked, an unresolved V gene accounts for under half, and the remainder has no known explanation. V and J calls and clone size are those listed in that table; D and trimming were worked out from the DNA. This sample gives 21,000 or so clones in total; around 88% of them show up just once. 0.7% to 1% of the sample is in the top ten clones.

The TCR was taken from a boy who was born preterm. This sequence uses TRBV7-3 and TRBJ1-2; TRBD1 agrees with 10 junctional bases. Material for sequencing was naive CD8+ T cells from cord blood. The nucleotide sequence is given as TGTGCCAGCAGCTGGACAGGGGGCTATGGCTACACCTTC. Its product reads: CASSWTGGYGYTF.